The T cell receptor (beta chain) under discussion was sequenced for a study of shared clonotypes between healthy human individuals. Overall study: A donor's plate count was three for CD4 naive and three for CD4 memory; CD8 naive had two and CD8 memory one. Study observations and caveats: Researchers sampled only blood; tissue repertoires likely differ. Sequencing depth was expected to affect clonotype sharing among donors.

Several immunoSEQ 96-well plates shared each subset's DNA, each plate a replicate. Assay: immunoSEQ multiplex PCR; the TCRdb copy retains only in-frame clones and omits some. The sample records around 1 million clones, 76% being singletons. The CDR3 is 12 amino acids. CDR1 and CDR2 (germline): MNHNY, SVGAGI (reference sequence). V trimming: 9 bases; J trimming: 7 bases; junction bases outside the gene matches: 8. In regard to this clone: The antigen remains undetermined.

What was sequenced was memory CD4+ T cells sorted from blood. Subset denoted: CD45RA-negative fraction. The chain carries TRBV6-6 and TRBJ1-1; 7 nucleotides line up with TRBD1. This clonotype originated in a man aged 18-30 years in good health. The CDR3 protein is CASRRGQVEAFF. In nucleotides, the CDR3 is TGTGCCAGTCGTAGGGGGCAGGTTGAAGCTTTCTTT.